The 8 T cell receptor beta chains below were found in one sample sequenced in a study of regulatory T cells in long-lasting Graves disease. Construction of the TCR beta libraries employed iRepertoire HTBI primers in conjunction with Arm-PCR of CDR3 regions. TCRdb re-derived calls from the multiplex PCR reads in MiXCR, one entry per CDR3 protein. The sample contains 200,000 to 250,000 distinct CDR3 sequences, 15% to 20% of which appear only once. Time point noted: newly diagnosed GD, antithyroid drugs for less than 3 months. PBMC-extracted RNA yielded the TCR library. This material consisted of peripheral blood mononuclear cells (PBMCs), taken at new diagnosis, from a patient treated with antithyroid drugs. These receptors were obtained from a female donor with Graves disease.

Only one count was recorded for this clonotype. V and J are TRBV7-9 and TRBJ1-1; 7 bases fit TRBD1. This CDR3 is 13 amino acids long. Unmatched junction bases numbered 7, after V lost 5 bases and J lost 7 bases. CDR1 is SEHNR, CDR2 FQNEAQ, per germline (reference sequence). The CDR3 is CASSPTGAVEAFF. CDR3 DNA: TGTGCCAGCAGCCCAACAGGGGCGGTTGAAGCTTTCTTT.

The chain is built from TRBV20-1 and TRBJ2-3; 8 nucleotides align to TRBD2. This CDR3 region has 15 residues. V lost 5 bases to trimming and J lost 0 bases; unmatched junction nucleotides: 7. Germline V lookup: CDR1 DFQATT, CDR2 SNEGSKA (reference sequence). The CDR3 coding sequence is TGCAGTGCTGGATCGGGAGGGGCTAGCACAGATACGCAGTATTTT. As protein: CSAGSGGASTDTQYF.

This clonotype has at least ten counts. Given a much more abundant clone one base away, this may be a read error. CDR3 sequence: CASSSSDSYEQYF. CDR3 nucleotides: TGTGCCAGCAGCTCGTCCGATTCCTACGAGCAGTACTTC. This chain uses TRBV11-2 with TRBJ2-7; unclear D gene. The CDR3 sequence is 13 residues long. Trimming removed 4 bases from V and 1 base from J, with 8 bases in between. Germline CDR1 reads SGHAT; CDR2 reads FQNNGV. The whole variable domain, filled in from reference TRBV11-2 and TRBJ2-7, reads EAGVAQSPRYKIIEKRQSVAFWCNPISGHATLYWYQQILGQGPKLLIQFQNNGVVDDSQLPKDRFSAERLKGVDSTLKIQPAKLEDSAVYLCASSSSDSYEQYFGPGTRLTVT.

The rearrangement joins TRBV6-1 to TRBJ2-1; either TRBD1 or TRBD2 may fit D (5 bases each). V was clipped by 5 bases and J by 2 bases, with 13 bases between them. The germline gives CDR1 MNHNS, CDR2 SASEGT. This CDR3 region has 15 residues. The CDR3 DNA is TGTGCCAGCAGTCAACGGGGCACAACCTACAATGAGCAGTTCTTC. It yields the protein CASSQRGTTYNEQFF.

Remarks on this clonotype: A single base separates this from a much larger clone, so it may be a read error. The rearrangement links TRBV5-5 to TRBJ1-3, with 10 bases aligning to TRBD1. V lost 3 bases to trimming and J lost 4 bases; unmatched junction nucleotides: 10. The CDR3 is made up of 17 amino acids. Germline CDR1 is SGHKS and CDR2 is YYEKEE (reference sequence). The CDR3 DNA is TGTGCCAGCAGCTCCTCACGACAGGGGGCTTCCGGAAACACCATATATTTT. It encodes CASSSSRQGASGNTIYF.

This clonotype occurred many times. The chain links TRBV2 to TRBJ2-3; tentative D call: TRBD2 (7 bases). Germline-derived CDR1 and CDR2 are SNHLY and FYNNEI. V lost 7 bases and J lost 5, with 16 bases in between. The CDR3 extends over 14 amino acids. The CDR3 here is CASMGRGPGDTQYF. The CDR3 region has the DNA TGTGCCAGCATGGGGCGGGGGCCGGGAGATACGCAGTATTTT.

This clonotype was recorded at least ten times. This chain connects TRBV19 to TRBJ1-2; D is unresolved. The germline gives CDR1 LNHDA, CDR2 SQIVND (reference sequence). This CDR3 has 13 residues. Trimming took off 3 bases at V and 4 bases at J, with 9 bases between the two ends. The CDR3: CASSIGQAYGYTF. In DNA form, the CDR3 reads TGTGCCAGTAGTATCGGGCAGGCCTATGGCTACACCTTC.

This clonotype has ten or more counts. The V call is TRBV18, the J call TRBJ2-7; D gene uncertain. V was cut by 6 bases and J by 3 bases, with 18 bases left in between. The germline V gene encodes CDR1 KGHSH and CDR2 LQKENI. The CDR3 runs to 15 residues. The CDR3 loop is CASSVTGGRYYEQYF. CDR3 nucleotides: TGTGCCAGCTCTGTCACGGGCGGAAGATACTACGAGCAGTACTTC.